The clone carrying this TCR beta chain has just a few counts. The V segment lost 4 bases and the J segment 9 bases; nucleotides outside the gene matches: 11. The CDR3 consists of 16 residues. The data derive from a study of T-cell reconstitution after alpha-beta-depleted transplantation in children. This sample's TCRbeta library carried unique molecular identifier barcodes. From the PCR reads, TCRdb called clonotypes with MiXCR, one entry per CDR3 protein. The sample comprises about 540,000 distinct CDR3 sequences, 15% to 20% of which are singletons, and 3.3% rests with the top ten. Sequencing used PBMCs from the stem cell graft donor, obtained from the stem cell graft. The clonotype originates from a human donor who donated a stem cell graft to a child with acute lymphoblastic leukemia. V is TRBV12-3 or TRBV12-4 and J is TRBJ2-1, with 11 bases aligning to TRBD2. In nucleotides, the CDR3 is TGTGCCAGCAGTTCCCTTACTAGCGGGAGAGTCGGTGAGCAGTTCTTC. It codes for CASSSLTSGRVGEQFF.